Listed here are 12 T cell receptor beta chains from one sample, sequenced in a study of blood T cells in healthy people across ages. Then a second PCR, running roughly 7 to 11 cycles, was carried out with a sample-barcoded 5' primer and a J-beta primer mix. MiXCR, run by TCRdb on the 5' RACE reads, gives a single entry per CDR3 protein. The sample has 700,000 to 900,000 distinct CDR3 sequences, 20% to 30% seen once. The data also belong to a second study, concerning T cells of mothers and their children.

The specimen sequenced was blood. All receptors derive from a boy under 18 in good health.

This chain links TRBV18 with TRBJ1-4; 7 bases fit TRBD1. There are 17 residues in the CDR3. V trimming: 1 base; J trimming: 3 bases; junction bases outside the gene matches: 8. The germline gives CDR1 KGHSH, CDR2 LQKENI. CDR3 bases: TGTGCCAGCTCACCACGGGGAGAGGGGGCGGCTAATGAAAAACTGTTTTTT. Translation gives CASSPRGEGAANEKLFF.

A few counts support this clonotype. The chain combines TRBV28 with TRBJ2-5, with D unclear. This CDR3 has 13 residues. V gave up 5 bases and J gave up 0 bases, with 7 bases separating them. Germline CDR1 reads MDHEN; CDR2 reads SYDVKM. This CDR3 is CASSRHHQETQYF. The CDR3 region has the DNA TGTGCCAGCAGTCGCCATCACCAAGAGACCCAGTACTTC.

Here the CDR3 reads CASSWSGVPSGNTIYF. The DNA for the CDR3 is TGCGCCAGCAGCTGGAGTGGGGTACCCTCTGGAAACACCATATATTTT. This chain links TRBV5-1 with TRBJ1-3; D remains unclear. Germline-derived CDR1 and CDR2 are SGHRS and YFSETQ. Trimming removed 3 bases from V and 0 bases from J, with 13 bases in between. CDR3 length equals 16 residues.

A single count supports this clonotype. V usage is TRBV15 and J usage is TRBJ1-5; no definite D call. The CDR3 contains 13 residues. From germline, CDR1 is LNHNV and CDR2 YYDKDF (reference sequence). With 5 bases removed from V and 5 bases from J, the gap between germline ends came to 10 bases. The CDR3 spells CATSPRRDQPQHF. The CDR3 coding sequence is TGTGCCACCAGCCCGCGACGGGATCAGCCCCAGCATTTT. Together with reference TRBV15 and TRBJ1-5, the CDR3 gives the full variable domain: DAMVIQNPRYQVTQFGKPVTLSCSQTLNHNVMYWYQQKSSQAPKLLFHYYDKDFNNEADTPDNFQSRRPNTSFCFLDIRSPGLGDTAMYLCATSPRRDQPQHFGDGTRLSIL.

A few counts support this clonotype. V gene TRBV6-5 combines with J gene TRBJ2-2, with TRBD1 matching 9 bases. Unmatched junction bases numbered 7, after V lost 6 bases and J lost 8 bases. Looked up from germline, CDR1 is MNHEY and CDR2 is SVGAGI. The CDR3 covers 14 residues. CDR3 DNA: TGTGCCAGCAGCCGGGACAGGGAGTCGGGGGAGCTGTTTTTT. This gives the protein CASSRDRESGELFF.

This clonotype was observed a handful of times. This chain uses TRBV4-1 with TRBJ2-7; maybe TRBD1 (5 bases). The closer fit of TRBJ2-5 to the DNA end suggests the J call may be wrong. CDR3 length equals 16 residues. Germline V lookup: CDR1 MGHRA, CDR2 YSYEKL. The CDR3 region has the DNA TGCGCCAGCAGCCAAGTTCAGGGTGTCAGCGCGGAGACCCAGTACTTC. Its translation: CASSQVQGVSAETQYF.

This clonotype was counted a single time. This sequence joins TRBV7-3 and TRBJ1-1, with D unclear. This CDR3 has 13 amino acids. Trimming left V 2 bases short and J 6 bases short, with 10 bases between. The germline V gene has CDR1 SGHTA and CDR2 FQGTGA. For the CDR3, the DNA is TGTGCCAGCAGCTTAGGGTCCGAGGCTGAAGCTTTCTTT. Translation: CASSLGSEAEAFF.

This clonotype was detected a few times. This sequence joins TRBV5-1 and TRBJ2-7, with 9 bases identical to TRBD1. The CDR3 runs 15 residues. V lost 4 bases and J lost 2; bases outside the gene matches: 7. Germline V gene lookup returns CDR1 SGHRS and CDR2 YFSETQ. The CDR3 DNA is TGCGCCAGCAGCCCTGGACAGGGGAAACCCTACGAGCAGTACTTC. Translating gives CASSPGQGKPYEQYF.

This clonotype was detected a few times. CDR3 nucleotides: TGTGCCAGCAGCCGCGAGGGGCAAGAGACCCAGTACTTC. Translation gives CASSREGQETQYF. V gene TRBV7-9 combines with J gene TRBJ2-5; D might be TRBD1 or TRBD2, each matching 5 bases. Germline values: CDR1 SEHNR, CDR2 FQNEAQ (reference sequence). The CDR3 sequence is 13 residues long. Between the trimmed V and J ends, which lost 5 bases and 2 bases, there was a span of 9 bases. The full variable domain, with the rest looked up from reference TRBV7-9 and TRBJ2-5, is DTGVSQNPRHKITKRGQNVTFRCDPISEHNRLYWYRQTLGQGPEFLTYFQNEAQLEKSRLLSDRFSAERPKGSFSTLEIQRTEQGDSAMYLCASSREGQETQYFGPGTRLLVL.

The J gene is TRBJ2-7, the V gene TRBV3-1; D ambiguous. The CDR3 covers 13 residues. V gave up 3 bases and J gave up 4 bases, with 10 bases separating them. Per the germline V gene, CDR1 is LGHDT and CDR2 is YNNKEL (reference sequence). In nucleotides, the CDR3 is TGTGCCAGCAGCCATGATGGGCCGTACGAGCAGTACTTC. It codes for CASSHDGPYEQYF.

In its sample, this clonotype was seen a few times. The chain recombines TRBV6-5 with TRBJ2-2, with TRBD1 identical over 7 bases. The CDR3 is 15 residues long. The germline gives CDR1 MNHEY, CDR2 SVGAGI. With 8 bases clipped from V and 1 base from J, the junction kept 7 bases outside the gene matches. The CDR3 loop reads CASVLRQGNTGELFF. In DNA, the CDR3 is TGTGCCAGCGTGTTGAGACAGGGGAACACCGGGGAGCTGTTTTTT.

V is TRBV6-5 and J is TRBJ2-4; D may correspond to TRBD1 or TRBD2 (6 bases each). The CDR3 covers 14 residues. Looked up from germline, CDR1 is MNHEY and CDR2 is SVGAGI. V was shortened by 6 bases and J by 4 bases, with 13 bases between the two germline ends. CDR3 sequence reads: CASSNEGGKNIQYF. The CDR3 region has the DNA TGTGCCAGCAGCAACGAGGGGGGTAAAAACATTCAGTACTTC.